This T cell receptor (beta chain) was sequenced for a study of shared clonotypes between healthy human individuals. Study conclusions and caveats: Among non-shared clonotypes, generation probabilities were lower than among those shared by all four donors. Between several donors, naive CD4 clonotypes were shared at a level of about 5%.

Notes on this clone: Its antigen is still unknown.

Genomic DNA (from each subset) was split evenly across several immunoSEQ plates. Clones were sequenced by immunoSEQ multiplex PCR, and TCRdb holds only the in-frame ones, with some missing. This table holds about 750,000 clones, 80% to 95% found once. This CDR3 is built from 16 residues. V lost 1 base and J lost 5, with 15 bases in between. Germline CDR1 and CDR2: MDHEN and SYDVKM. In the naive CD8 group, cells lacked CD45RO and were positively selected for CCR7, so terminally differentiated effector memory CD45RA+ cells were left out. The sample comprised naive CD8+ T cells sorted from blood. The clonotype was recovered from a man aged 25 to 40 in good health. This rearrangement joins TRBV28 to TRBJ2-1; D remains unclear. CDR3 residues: CASSLSRLDSHNEQFF. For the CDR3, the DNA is TGTGCCAGCAGTTTATCCCGGCTAGATAGTCACAATGAGCAGTTCTTC.